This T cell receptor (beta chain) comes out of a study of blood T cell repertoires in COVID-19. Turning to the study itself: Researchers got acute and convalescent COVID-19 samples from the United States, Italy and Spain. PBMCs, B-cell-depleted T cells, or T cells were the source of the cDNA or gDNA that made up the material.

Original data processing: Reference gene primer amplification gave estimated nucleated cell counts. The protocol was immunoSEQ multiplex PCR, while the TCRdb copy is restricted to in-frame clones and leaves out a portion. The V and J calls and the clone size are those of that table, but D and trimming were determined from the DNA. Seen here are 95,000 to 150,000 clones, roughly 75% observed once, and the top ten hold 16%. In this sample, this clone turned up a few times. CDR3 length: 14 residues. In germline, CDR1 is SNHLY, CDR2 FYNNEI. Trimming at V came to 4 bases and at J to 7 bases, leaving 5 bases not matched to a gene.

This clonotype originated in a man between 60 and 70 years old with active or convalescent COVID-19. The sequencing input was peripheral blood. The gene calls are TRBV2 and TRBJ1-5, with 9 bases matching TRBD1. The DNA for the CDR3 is TGTGCCAGCAGTGTGGGACAGGGTGGACAGCCCCAGCATTTT. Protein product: CASSVGQGGQPQHF. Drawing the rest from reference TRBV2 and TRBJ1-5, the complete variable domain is EPEVTQTPSHQVTQMGQEVILRCVPISNHLYFYWYRQILGQKVEFLVSFYNNEISEKSEIFDDQFSVERPDGSNFTLKIRSTKLEDSAMYFCASSVGQGGQPQHFGDGTRLSIL.